Listed below are T cell receptor beta chains from one sample, sequenced in a study of CXCR3-negative and CXCR3-positive naive CD8 T cells. From the 5' RACE reads, TCRdb lists one entry per CDR3 protein and no DNA. This sample's table has some 130,000 distinct CDR3 sequences. Sequences were obtained from naive CXCR3- CD8+ T cells from blood. Every receptor here comes from a human donor in good health. Some clones in this sample may be carry-over from other donors' samples. CDR3s include the opening cysteine and the closing phenylalanine or tryptophan.

CDR3 length: 17
V gene: TRBV3-1
J gene: TRBJ1-6
CDR3 protein: CASSPGPKHWGNSPLHF

CDR3 length: 19
V gene: TRBV14
J gene: TRBJ2-3
CDR3 protein: CASSQQKPAGPLSTDTQYF

CDR3 length: 16
V gene: TRBV12-3/TRBV12-4
J gene: TRBJ2-3
CDR3 protein: CASSLAPGPGTDTQYF

CDR3 length: 13
V gene: TRBV5-1
J gene: TRBJ2-7
CDR3 protein: CASSLGVQWEQYF

CDR3 length: 12
V gene: TRBV29-1
J gene: TRBJ2-1
CDR3 protein: CSEGQSGNEQFF

CDR3 length: 14
V gene: TRBV7-7
J gene: TRBJ2-7
CDR3 protein: CASSLGAGVTEQYF

CDR3 length: 17
V gene: TRBV6-5
J gene: TRBJ2-1
CDR3 protein: CASSYLMIRQAHNEQFF

CDR3 length: 13
V gene: TRBV29-1
J gene: TRBJ2-7
CDR3 protein: CSVEGVSSYEQYF

CDR3 length: 16
V gene: TRBV3-1
J gene: TRBJ2-7
CDR3 protein: CASSQRQGPLSYEQYF

CDR3 length: 19
V gene: TRBV5-1
J gene: TRBJ2-1
CDR3 protein: CASSLVFLAGGSASNEQFF

CDR3 length: 14
V gene: TRBV7-2
J gene: TRBJ2-5
CDR3 protein: CASSLDISEETQYF

CDR3 length: 13
V gene: TRBV14
J gene: TRBJ2-1
CDR3 protein: CASSQDLNNEQLF

CDR3 length: 15
V gene: TRBV5-1
J gene: TRBJ2-5
CDR3 protein: CASSPPTGGEETQYF

CDR3 length: 13
V gene: TRBV18
J gene: TRBJ2-7
CDR3 protein: CASSPMDSYEQYF

CDR3 length: 17
V gene: TRBV7-3
J gene: TRBJ2-1
CDR3 protein: CASSLMASASSYNEQFF

CDR3 length: 14
V gene: TRBV5-8
J gene: TRBJ2-3
CDR3 protein: CASSQSRETDTQYF

CDR3 length: 15
V gene: TRBV9
J gene: TRBJ2-7
CDR3 protein: CASSVDDRGSYEQYF

CDR3 length: 17
V gene: TRBV7-6
J gene: TRBJ2-7
CDR3 protein: CASSMGLAAYSSYEQYF

CDR3 length: 15
V gene: TRBV7-8
J gene: TRBJ2-4
CDR3 protein: CASSSHLRVGNIQYF

CDR3 length: 14
V gene: TRBV29-1
J gene: TRBJ1-1
CDR3 protein: CSVAGGITNTEAFF

CDR3 length: 14
V gene: TRBV7-8
J gene: TRBJ2-7
CDR3 protein: CASSLLELTYEQYF

CDR3 length: 11
V gene: TRBV29-1
J gene: TRBJ1-1
CDR3 protein: CSSRINTEAFF

CDR3 length: 20
V gene: TRBV29-1
J gene: TRBJ2-1
CDR3 protein: CSVEDWPGVLLAGVSNEQFF

CDR3 length: 14
V gene: TRBV6-2/TRBV6-3
J gene: TRBJ2-7
CDR3 protein: CASEEGGNPYEQYF

CDR3 length: 15
V gene: TRBV20-1
J gene: TRBJ2-1
CDR3 protein: CSAPAWASGYNEQFF

CDR3 length: 12
V gene: TRBV7-9
J gene: TRBJ1-1
CDR3 protein: CASSLVPTEAFF

CDR3 length: 15
V gene: TRBV5-1
J gene: TRBJ2-1
CDR3 protein: CASSSSGVLYNEQFF

CDR3 length: 13
V gene: TRBV11-3
J gene: TRBJ2-2
CDR3 protein: CASSFSRTGELFF

CDR3 length: 15
V gene: TRBV29-1
J gene: TRBJ1-2
CDR3 protein: CSAHSGGQGRDGYTF

CDR3 length: 15
V gene: TRBV3-1
J gene: TRBJ2-7
CDR3 protein: CASSPGTSLIPEQYF

CDR3 length: 15
V gene: TRBV7-3
J gene: TRBJ2-1
CDR3 protein: CASSLAGGPDNEQFF

CDR3 length: 13
V gene: TRBV19
J gene: TRBJ2-7
CDR3 protein: CASSIRGYYEQYF

CDR3 length: 12
V gene: TRBV2
J gene: TRBJ2-1
CDR3 protein: CASSVSEDEQFF

CDR3 length: 15
V gene: TRBV5-1
J gene: TRBJ2-7
CDR3 protein: CASSLPPPTGSEQYF